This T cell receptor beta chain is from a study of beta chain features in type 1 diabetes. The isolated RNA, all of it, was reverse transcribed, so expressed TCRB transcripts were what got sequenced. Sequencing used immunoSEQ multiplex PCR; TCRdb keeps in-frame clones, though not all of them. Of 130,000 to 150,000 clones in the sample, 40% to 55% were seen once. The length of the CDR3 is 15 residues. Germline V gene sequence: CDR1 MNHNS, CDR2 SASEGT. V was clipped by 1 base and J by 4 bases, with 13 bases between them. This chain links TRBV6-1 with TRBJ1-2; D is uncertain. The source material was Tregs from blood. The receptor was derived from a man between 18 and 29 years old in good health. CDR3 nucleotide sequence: TGTGCCAGCAGTGAAGGCCCACACCGATTCTATGGCTACACCTTC. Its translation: CASSEGPHRFYGYTF.